This T cell receptor beta chain was sequenced for a study of cytomegalovirus exposure and HLA in healthy donors. About the research overall: In a later analysis, the roughly 110 validation repertoires were reported to have used the same platform as the 600 to 700 first-cohort repertoires.

As for this clone: Its target is unknown.

CDR1 is MNHNY and CDR2 is SVGAGI in the germline V gene (reference sequence). Trimming took 5 bases from V and 4 from J, leaving 20 bases between them. The CDR3 is made up of 16 amino acids. Sequencing was performed with immunoSEQ multiplex PCR; in TCRdb, only in-frame clones are kept and a portion is missing. The data hold more than 90,000 clones, with around 88% observed a single time. The study, taken as a whole, reports: The investigators catalogued 150 to 200 TCR beta chains as cytomegalovirus-associated.

The V call is TRBV6-6, the J call TRBJ1-2; possibly TRBD1 for D (6 bases). The specimen was PBMCs. The sequence came from a man aged 18 to 30 in good health and CMV-seronegative. Here the CDR3 reads CASSIITGISPYGYTF. As DNA, the CDR3 is TGTGCCAGCAGTATAATTACAGGGATCTCCCCCTATGGCTACACCTTC.